This T cell receptor (beta chain) was captured by sequencing in a study of cytomegalovirus exposure and HLA in healthy donors. Germline V lookup: CDR1 MNHNY, CDR2 SVGAGI (reference sequence). Losses at the gene ends were 4 bases for V and 5 bases for J; bases not matched to a gene: 4. The CDR3 runs 15 residues. 60 Vbeta and 13 Jbeta primers were used in PCR. TCRdb keeps only in-frame clones here, not all; method: immunoSEQ multiplex PCR. The sample shows approximately 70,000 clones, 70% of them seen only once. The receptor comes from a woman aged 50 to 60 in good health and CMV-seropositive. Specimen: PBMCs. V and J are TRBV6-6 and TRBJ2-2, with 10 bases identical to TRBD2. CDR3 protein: CASSSSGSGTGELFF. The DNA for the CDR3 is TGTGCCAGCAGTTCTAGCGGGAGTGGAACCGGGGAGCTGTTTTTT.